These T cell receptor beta chains were read from a single sample in a study of blood T cells in healthy people across ages. Each CDR3 protein gets one entry after TCRdb re-called the 5' RACE reads with MiXCR. The sample has hundreds of thousands of distinct CDR3 sequences; roughly 41% are singletons. Sequencing was performed on blood. The receptors were sampled from a man older than 75 in good health. Both conserved end residues are part of each CDR3.

length	V	J	CDR3
16	TRBV21-1	TRBJ2-6	CASARDEDSGANVLTF
14	TRBV12-3/TRBV12-4	TRBJ2-1	CASRLAGGKETQFF
11	TRBV29-1	NA	CSAKRYNEQYF
14	TRBV24-1	TRBJ2-3	CATSGTGGLNTQYF
15	TRBV6-2/TRBV6-3	TRBJ2-3	CASSYKAVWTDTQYF
14	TRBV6-5	TRBJ2-5	CASRSTVSYGPQYF
17	TRBV12-3/TRBV12-4	TRBJ2-3	CASSFGPGGGGIDTQYF
16	TRBV6-2/TRBV6-3	TRBJ2-1	CASSYGTRDSVYEQFF
14	TRBV29-1	TRBJ2-3	CSVESGGFSDTQYF
14	TRBV11-1	TRBJ1-4	CASSLSGQGGRLFF
15	TRBV27	TRBJ2-1	CASSFGGGRSSKQFF
13	TRBV3-1	TRBJ2-5	CASREWAEETQYF
18	TRBV5-8	TRBJ2-1	CASSPARAGVGSYNEQFF
10	TRBV29-1	TRBJ2-3	CSVVIAWQYF
13	TRBV29-1	TRBJ2-1	CSVEVGVNGEQFF
15	TRBV5-1	TRBJ2-5	CASSSTGTPQETQYF
20	TRBV6-2/TRBV6-3	TRBJ2-7	CANSPLRGGDFSGRWYEQYF
15	TRBV7-6	TRBJ2-6	CASGAVTSGANVLTF
13	TRBV30	TRBJ2-3	CAWTGVFGDAQYF
11	TRBV6-6	TRBJ2-5	CASKGADEQYF
14	TRBV6-6	TRBJ2-5	CASSYERIQETQYF
16	TRBV7-2	TRBJ2-3	CASSPHRLAGADTQYF
15	TRBV5-6	TRBJ2-7	CACSLGTSSSYEQYF
16	TRBV18	TRBJ2-3	CASSQGLAGVTDTQYF
16	TRBV20-1	TRBJ2-1	CSAKRTSGAFINEQFF
13	TRBV7-2	TRBJ2-2	CASSLGGTGELFF
14	TRBV4-3	TRBJ2-7	CASSQDCPPYEQYF
20	TRBV3-1	TRBJ2-6	CASSHLPGQAAPSGANVLTF
16	TRBV10-2	TRBJ2-2	CASRVNPSGATGELFF
14	TRBV7-2	TRBJ2-3	CASSLVGLGDAQYF
14	TRBV4-2	TRBJ2-5	CASSQLLVAETQYF
13	TRBV6-2/TRBV6-3	TRBJ1-4	CASSSGTDEKLFF
14	TRBV28	TRBJ2-1	CASSITGYSVEQFF
15	TRBV6-4	TRBJ2-1	CASSLQTGGAAEQFF
16	TRBV7-9	TRBJ2-5	CASVESAYGFSKTQYF
14	TRBV3-1	TRBJ1-1	CASSQRGDNTEAFF
15	TRBV4-3	TRBJ2-2	CASSQEQGLGGELFF
11	TRBV6-4	TRBJ2-1	CASSDSTRQFF
18	TRBV10-3	TRBJ2-6	CAISYVPNFYSGANVLTF
14	TRBV29-1	TRBJ2-5	CSVDRQGGGNEQYF
17	TRBV12-3/TRBV12-4	TRBJ2-7	CASSPGQGVGNSYEQYF